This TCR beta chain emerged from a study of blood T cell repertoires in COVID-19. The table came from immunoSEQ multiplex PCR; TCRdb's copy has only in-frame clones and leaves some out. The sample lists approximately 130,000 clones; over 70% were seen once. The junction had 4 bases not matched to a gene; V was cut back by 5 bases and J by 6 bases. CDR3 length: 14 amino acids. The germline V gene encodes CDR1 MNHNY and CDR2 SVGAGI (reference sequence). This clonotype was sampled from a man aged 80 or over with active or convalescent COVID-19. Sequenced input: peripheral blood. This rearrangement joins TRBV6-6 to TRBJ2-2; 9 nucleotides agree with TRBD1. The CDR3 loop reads CASSPTGGAGELFF. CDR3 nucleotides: TGTGCCAGCAGTCCGACAGGGGGAGCCGGGGAGCTGTTTTTT.